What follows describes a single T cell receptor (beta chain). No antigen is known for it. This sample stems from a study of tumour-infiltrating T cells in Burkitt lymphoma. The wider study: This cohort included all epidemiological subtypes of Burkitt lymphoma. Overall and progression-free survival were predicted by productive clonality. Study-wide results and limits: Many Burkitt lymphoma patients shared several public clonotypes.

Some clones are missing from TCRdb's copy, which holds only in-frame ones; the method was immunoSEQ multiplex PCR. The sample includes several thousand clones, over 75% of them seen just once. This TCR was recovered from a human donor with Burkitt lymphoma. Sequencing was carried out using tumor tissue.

The CDR3 is CAWSSPAGAEAFF. The CDR3, as DNA: TGTGCCTGGAGTTCTCCTGCCGGCGCTGAAGCTTTCTTT. The gene calls are TRBV30 and TRBJ1-1, with no clear D. Trimming shortened V by 2 bases and J by 6 bases, and 13 bases separated the two germline ends. Germline V lookup: CDR1 GTSNPN, CDR2 SVGIG (reference sequence). This CDR3 is 13 amino acids long.